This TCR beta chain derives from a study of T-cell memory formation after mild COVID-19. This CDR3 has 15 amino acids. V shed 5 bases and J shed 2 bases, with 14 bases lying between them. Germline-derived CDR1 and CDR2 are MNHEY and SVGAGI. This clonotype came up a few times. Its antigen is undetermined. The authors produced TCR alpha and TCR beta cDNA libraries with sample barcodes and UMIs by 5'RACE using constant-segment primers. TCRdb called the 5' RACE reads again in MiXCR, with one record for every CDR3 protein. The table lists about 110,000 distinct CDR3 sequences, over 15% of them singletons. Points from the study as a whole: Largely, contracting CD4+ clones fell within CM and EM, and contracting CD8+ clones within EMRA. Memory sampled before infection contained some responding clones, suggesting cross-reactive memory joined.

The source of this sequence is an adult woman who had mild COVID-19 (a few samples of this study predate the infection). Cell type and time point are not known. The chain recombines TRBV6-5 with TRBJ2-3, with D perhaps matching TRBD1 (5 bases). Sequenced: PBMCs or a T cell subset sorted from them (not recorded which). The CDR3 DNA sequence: TGTGCCAGCAGTGGGCCAGGGTTGAACACAGATACGCAGTATTTT. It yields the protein CASSGPGLNTDTQYF.